These T cell receptor beta chains were read from a single sample in a study of blood T cell repertoires in COVID-19. Sequenced by immunoSEQ multiplex PCR; TCRdb stores in-frame clones only, minus some. The sample yields some 89,000 clones, almost 85% seen once. The specimen sequenced was peripheral blood. The receptor set was obtained from a woman at least 80 years old with acute or convalescent COVID-19. Both conserved end residues are part of each CDR3. The order of the fields is V gene, D gene, clone size, J gene, CDR3 protein. The D gene is left open where the match is weak. Clone size, where shown, is once, few, many, or a class for clones that have expanded.

>TRBV4-1|TRBD1|NA|TRBJ1-1
CASSQDMGQVDRDTEAFF
>TRBV27|TRBD2|NA|TRBJ2-1
CASSLTPGLAANNEQFF
>TRBV27|TRBD1|NA|TRBJ1-1
CASRTGTGIAFF
>TRBV5-5|NA|NA|TRBJ2-3
CASSPGRAGPSTDTQYF
>TRBV5-1|NA|few|TRBJ2-3
CASSLGTSTDTQYF
>TRBV19|NA|NA|TRBJ2-3
CVVSDTSTDTQYF
>TRBV2|NA|NA|TRBJ2-7
CASSEALPTYEQYF
>TRBV7-6|NA|few|TRBJ2-3
CASSVGYTDTQYF
>TRBV6-6|TRBD1|NA|TRBJ1-5
CASSSSSDREDQPQHF
>TRBV28|TRBD1|few|TRBJ1-1
CASSPTTGLGAFF
>TRBV4-2|NA|NA|TRBJ1-5
CASSQDWDIDQPQHF
>TRBV6-5|NA|NA|TRBJ2-3
CASSLNGGTDTQYF
>TRBV6-6|NA|NA|TRBJ2-5
CASSPEETQYF
>TRBV10-3|TRBD2|NA|TRBJ2-2
CAISETSGGTGELFF
>TRBV7-6|NA|NA|TRBJ1-4
CASSPSTAQRPTNEKLFF
>TRBV6-5|TRBD1|NA|TRBJ2-3
CASRETGNTPNTQYF
>TRBV29-1|NA|once|TRBJ1-6
CSVLVQGNSPLHF
>TRBV10-1|NA|NA|TRBJ2-1
CASSEGSFEGREQFF
>TRBV9|TRBD2|few|TRBJ2-2
CASSVDTSGNTGELFF
>TRBV9|NA|NA|TRBJ2-1
CASSLTGSNEQFF
>TRBV2|TRBD1|NA|TRBJ1-2
CASSYHPGQGGGYTF
>TRBV4-2|TRBD1|NA|TRBJ1-3
CASSQPGQVSGNTIYF
>TRBV28|NA|NA|TRBJ2-2
CASKGPLRGGELFF
>TRBV6-1|NA|NA|TRBJ1-1
CASSEIRNTEAFF
>TRBV5-1|NA|NA|TRBJ2-1
CASSLQGKQFF
>TRBV6-4|NA|NA|TRBJ1-5
CASRSPRLLDSNQPQHF
>TRBV9|TRBD1|NA|TRBJ2-1
CASSVGTGNSEQFF
>TRBV11-1|TRBD1|NA|TRBJ1-6
CASSITGTGGSPLHF
>TRBV6-1|TRBD1|NA|TRBJ2-1
CASSDTRGQAGRSSYNEQFF
>TRBV5-1|NA|NA|TRBJ1-5
CASSFGAGGEGQPQHF
>TRBV27|TRBD1|NA|TRBJ1-2
CASSPGQGRGGYTF
>TRBV18|TRBD1|NA|TRBJ1-1
CASSRDRGQDEAFF
>TRBV9|NA|NA|TRBJ1-4
CASSVAGVSNEKLFF
>TRBV5-1|TRBD2|NA|TRBJ2-1
CASSLFPGLEDEQFF
>TRBV19|TRBD2|NA|TRBJ2-4
CASAFGGLAKNIQYF
>TRBV27|TRBD2|NA|TRBJ2-5
CASSALGRGGETQYF
>TRBV18|NA|NA|TRBJ1-1
CASSPPLGGDTEAFF
>TRBV27|TRBD2|NA|TRBJ2-7
CASRGGGSGAYYEQYF
>TRBV5-1|NA|few|TRBJ1-1
CASSPAGATEAFF
>TRBV9|NA|NA|TRBJ1-6
CASAGGQNNSPLHF
>TRBV6-5|TRBD1|NA|TRBJ2-7
CASRSPGGGEQYF
>TRBV2|NA|NA|TRBJ2-4
CASREAKNIQYF
>TRBV28|TRBD1|NA|TRBJ2-1
CASRPQSGQYNEQFF
>TRBV12-3/TRBV12-4|TRBD2|NA|TRBJ2-1
CASSRTRFNEQFF
>TRBV24-1|TRBD1|NA|TRBJ1-5
CATSEETGGNQPQHF
>TRBV7-2|TRBD1|NA|TRBJ1-1
CASSQGRYTEAFF
>TRBV5-6|TRBD2|NA|TRBJ2-7
CASTTSGLAVYEQYF
>TRBV11-2|NA|NA|TRBJ2-2
CASSLTGSGGELFF
>TRBV18|TRBD1|NA|TRBJ2-2
CASSRDRANTGELFF
>TRBV19|NA|NA|TRBJ2-4
CASSMESTKNIQYF
>TRBV2|NA|NA|TRBJ1-1
CARRGGEGNTEAFF
>TRBV28|TRBD2|NA|TRBJ2-7
CASYQGSGRGEQYF
>TRBV9|TRBD1|NA|TRBJ2-1
CASSALAQGYNEQFF